Each of the 20 T cell receptor beta chains below was sequenced from the same sample in a study of control samples from healthy donors and cancer patients. Profiled with immunoSEQ multiplex PCR; TCRdb holds only in-frame clones, not every one. The sample shows roughly 130,000 clones, around nine tenths of them seen only once. Input material: blood. These receptors all come from a man between 18 and 35 years old in good health.

The V call is TRBV24-1, the J call TRBJ2-4; D unclear. The CDR3 consists of 15 residues. Trimming cost V 8 bases and J 0 bases, with 13 bases left between them. Looked up from germline, CDR1 is KGHDR and CDR2 is SFDVKD. The CDR3 DNA follows: TGTGCCACCACAGCGCCTCTTCTAGCCAAAAACATTCAGTACTTC. This translates into CATTAPLLAKNIQYF.

The chain carries TRBV19 and TRBJ2-5; D is uncertain. Germline V lookup: CDR1 LNHDA, CDR2 SQIVND (reference sequence). V gave up 7 bases and J gave up 0 bases, with 9 bases separating them. This CDR3 comprises 13 residues. The CDR3 nucleotides read TGTGCCAGTAAGGCTGGGAACCAAGAGACCCAGTACTTC. This translates into CASKAGNQETQYF.

This rearrangement joins TRBV2 to TRBJ2-2; 8 positions agree with TRBD2. V was clipped by 5 bases and J by 2 bases; unmatched bases: 7. Per the germline V gene, CDR1 is SNHLY and CDR2 is FYNNEI. The CDR3 totals 16 residues. As DNA, the CDR3 is TGTGCCAGCAGTAAAATAGCGGGACTAAACACCGGGGAGCTGTTTTTT. Protein sequence: CASSKIAGLNTGELFF.

The chain links TRBV30 to TRBJ1-2; TRBD1 matches at 8 bases. The CDR3 has 14 residues. The germline CDR1 and CDR2 sequences are GTSNPN and SVGIG (reference sequence). The V gene end was trimmed by 0 bases and the J gene end by 7 bases; junction bases not matched to a gene: 7. This chain's CDR3 is CAWSVETGESGYTF. DNA for the CDR3: TGTGCCTGGAGTGTTGAGACAGGGGAAAGTGGCTACACCTTC. The full variable domain, with the rest looked up from reference TRBV30 and TRBJ1-2, is SQTIHQWPATLVQPVGSPLSLECTVEGTSNPNLYWYRQAAGRGLQLLFYSVGIGQISSEVPQNLSASRPQDRQFILSSKKLLLSDSGFYLCAWSVETGESGYTFGSGTRLTVV.

The rearrangement uses TRBV3-1 (or the pseudogene TRBV3-2) and TRBJ1-1, with TRBD1 as a possible D gene (5 bases). V lost 4 bases and J 5 bases, leaving 17 bases between the germline ends. Germline V gives CDR1 LGHDT, CDR2 YNNKEL (reference sequence). This CDR3 has 15 amino acids. CDR3 amino acids: CASSPTDWGGTEAFF. The CDR3 region has the DNA TGTGCCAGCAGCCCTACAGACTGGGGGGGGACTGAAGCTTTCTTT.

The rearrangement uses TRBV11-1 and TRBJ1-1, with TRBD1 identical over 8 bases. This CDR3 spans 16 amino acids. Per the germline V gene, CDR1 is SGHAT and CDR2 is FQDESV (reference sequence). V dropped 4 bases and J dropped 6; count of bases not matched to a gene: 13. The CDR3 loop is CASSSSDRVRDSEAFF. The DNA of the CDR3 is TGTGCCAGCAGCTCCTCGGACAGGGTGAGGGACTCTGAAGCTTTCTTT.

The genes are TRBV4-1 and TRBJ1-5; D is ambiguous. The CDR3 runs to 15 residues. The V gene lost 0 bases and the J gene lost 2 bases, with 8 bases spanning the gap. From germline, CDR1 is MGHRA and CDR2 YSYEKL. This CDR3 reads CASSQDPGGNQPQHF. The CDR3 nucleotides are TGCGCCAGCAGCCAAGATCCAGGTGGCAATCAGCCCCAGCATTTT.

The genes are TRBV10-3 and TRBJ2-1; the match to TRBD2 covers 9 bases. Germline lookup yields CDR1 ENHRY and CDR2 SYGVKD. The CDR3 has 15 amino acids. Trimming at V came to 3 bases and at J to 7 bases, leaving 7 bases not matched to a gene. CDR3 sequence: CAISDGRGGLNEQFF. DNA for the CDR3: TGTGCCATCAGTGACGGGCGGGGGGGCCTGAATGAGCAGTTCTTC.

The chain joins TRBV21-1 to TRBJ2-1; no DNA check was done on the table's D call, TRBD2. TRBV21-1 is shown as a pseudogene. This CDR3 spans 15 amino acids. The CDR3 protein is CASSKVSGRANEQFF. CDR3 bases: TGTGCCAGCAGCAAAGTTAGCGGGAGGGCCAATGAGCAGTTCTTC.

This chain connects TRBV2 to TRBJ1-2; the D is unclear. The germline V and J ends were trimmed by 4 bases and 2 bases, with 11 bases remaining between them. Germline CDR1 SNHLY, CDR2 FYNNEI. The CDR3 sequence is 14 residues long. DNA of the CDR3: TGTGCCAGCAGTGCGACGGACCTGAACTATGGCTACACCTTC. Encoded protein: CASSATDLNYGYTF.

The V gene is TRBV27, the J gene TRBJ2-5, with TRBD2 identical over 10 bases. From germline, CDR1 is MNHEY and CDR2 SMNVEV (reference sequence). The CDR3 contains 17 residues. Trimming removed 4 bases from V and 5 bases from J; junction bases left unmatched: 13. The CDR3 region is CASSSGTSALRDETQYF. The CDR3 coding sequence is TGTGCCAGCAGTTCCGGGACTAGCGCCCTGCGGGACGAGACCCAGTACTTC.

The chain uses TRBV30 and TRBJ2-3, with D unclear. This CDR3 contains 10 residues. CDR1 GTSNPN and CDR2 SVGIG come from the germline V gene (reference sequence). V was clipped by 7 bases and J by 2 bases, with 4 bases between them. The DNA of the CDR3 is TGTGCCTCGGACACAGATACGCAGTATTTT. Translation gives CASDTDTQYF.

This clone was observed once. V usage is TRBV25-1 and J usage is TRBJ1-1, with D unresolved. Germline V gene lookup returns CDR1 MGHDK and CDR2 SYGVNS. This CDR3 has 14 residues. Trimming stripped 6 bases from V and 3 bases from J, with 14 bases between. The CDR3 spells CASRRGVSYTEAFF. The CDR3 DNA follows: TGTGCCAGCAGGCGCGGGGTATCGTACACTGAAGCTTTCTTT.

The chain couples TRBV29-1 to TRBJ1-1; D remains ambiguous. The CDR3 covers 13 residues. From germline, CDR1 is SQVTM and CDR2 ANQGSEA. Between the trimmed V and J ends, which lost 2 bases and 0 bases, there was a span of 7 bases. This chain's CDR3 is CSVERRLNTEAFF. The CDR3 DNA sequence: TGCAGCGTTGAACGCCGGTTGAACACTGAAGCTTTCTTT.

The J gene is TRBJ1-1, the V gene TRBV29-1; the D gene is possibly TRBD1 (6 bases). This CDR3 has 14 residues. V lost 1 base, J lost 2 bases, and 11 bases lay in between. Germline CDR1 is SQVTM and CDR2 is ANQGSEA. CDR3 coding DNA: TGCAGCGTTGAAGGGTGGACAGTCAACACTGAAGCTTTCTTT. It encodes CSVEGWTVNTEAFF.

The chain uses TRBV27 and TRBJ1-2; maybe TRBD1 (6 bases). V was cut by 5 bases and J by 3 bases, with 10 bases left in between. CDR3 length: 13 residues. Germline CDR1 MNHEY, CDR2 SMNVEV (reference sequence). CDR3 residues: CASSPGQHYGYTF. DNA for the CDR3: TGTGCCAGCAGTCCCGGACAGCACTATGGCTACACCTTC.

The chain combines TRBV12-5 with TRBJ2-3; 9 positions agree with TRBD1. The germline V gene encodes CDR1 LGHNT and CDR2 FRNRAP. The CDR3 loop spans 15 amino acids. V gave up 1 base and J gave up 2 bases; unmatched junction bases: 1. The CDR3 sequence: CASGLGTGDTDTQYF. In DNA, the CDR3 is TGTGCTAGTGGTTTGGGGACAGGGGACACAGATACGCAGTATTTT.

This chain uses TRBV19 with TRBJ1-2; D gene unclear. Germline-derived CDR1 and CDR2 are LNHDA and SQIVND (reference sequence). This CDR3 contains 15 residues. Trimming took off 3 bases at V and 1 base at J, with 12 bases between the two ends. The CDR3 here is CASSIDGYLNYGYTF. CDR3 in DNA: TGTGCCAGTAGTATCGACGGATACCTTAACTATGGCTACACCTTC.

This chain joins TRBV7-7 and TRBJ2-5; D may correspond to TRBD1 or TRBD2 (6 bases each). The CDR3 is 13 residues long. Germline V gene lookup returns CDR1 SSHAT and CDR2 FNYEAQ (reference sequence). V was cut by 2 bases and J by 4 bases, with 8 bases left in between. The CDR3 sequence: CASSLRGAETQYF. In DNA form, the CDR3 reads TGTGCCAGCAGCTTAAGGGGGGCAGAGACCCAGTACTTC.

The chain has TRBV14 and TRBJ1-3; a weak D match, TRBD1 (5 bases). Trimming stripped 1 base from V and 3 bases from J, with 10 bases between. The CDR3 runs to 15 residues. Germline V gene lookup returns CDR1 SGHDN and CDR2 FVKESK. The CDR3 region has the DNA TGTGCCAGCAGCCAAGCCTGGGACGTTGGAAACACCATATATTTT. Amino acid sequence: CASSQAWDVGNTIYF.